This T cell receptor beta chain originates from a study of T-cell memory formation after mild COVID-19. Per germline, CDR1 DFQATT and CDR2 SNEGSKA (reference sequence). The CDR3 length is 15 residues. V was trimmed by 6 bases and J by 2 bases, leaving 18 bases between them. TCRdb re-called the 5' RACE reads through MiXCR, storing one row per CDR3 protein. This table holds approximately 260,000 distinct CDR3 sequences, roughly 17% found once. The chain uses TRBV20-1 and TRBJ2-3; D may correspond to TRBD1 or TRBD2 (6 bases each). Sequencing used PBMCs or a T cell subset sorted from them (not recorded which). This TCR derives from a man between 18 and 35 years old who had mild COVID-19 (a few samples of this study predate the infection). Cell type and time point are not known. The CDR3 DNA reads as TGCAGTGCCATCCGGGAGCAGGGGATCACAGATACGCAGTATTTT. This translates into CSAIREQGITDTQYF.